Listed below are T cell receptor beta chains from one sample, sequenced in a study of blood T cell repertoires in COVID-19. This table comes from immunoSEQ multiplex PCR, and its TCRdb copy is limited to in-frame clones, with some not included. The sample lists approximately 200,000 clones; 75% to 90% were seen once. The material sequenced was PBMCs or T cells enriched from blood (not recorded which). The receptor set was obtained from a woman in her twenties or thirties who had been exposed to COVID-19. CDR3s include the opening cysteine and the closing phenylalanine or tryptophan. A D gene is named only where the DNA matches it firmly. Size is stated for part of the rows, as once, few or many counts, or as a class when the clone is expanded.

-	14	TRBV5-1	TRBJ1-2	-	CASSPAGYNYGYTF	TGCGCCAGCAGCCCCGCGGGATACAACTATGGCTACACCTTC
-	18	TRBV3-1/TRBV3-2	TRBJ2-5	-	CASSQDLTGHSKPETQYF	TGTGCCAGCAGCCAAGACCTTACGGGACATTCTAAGCCGGAGACCCAGTACTTC
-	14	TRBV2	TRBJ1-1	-	CASSVQGGYTEAFF	TGTGCCAGCAGTGTACAGGGAGGGTACACTGAAGCTTTCTTT
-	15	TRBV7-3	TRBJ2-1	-	CASSLSNGAYNEQFF	TGTGCCAGCAGCTTATCGAACGGGGCCTACAATGAGCAGTTCTTC
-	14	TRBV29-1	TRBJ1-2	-	CSVDRQGPSYGYTF	TGCAGCGTTGATCGCCAGGGGCCAAGCTATGGCTACACCTTC
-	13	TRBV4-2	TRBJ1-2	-	CASSQDKNYGYTF	TGTGCCAGCAGCCAGGACAAAAACTATGGCTACACCTTC
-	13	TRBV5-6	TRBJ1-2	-	CASSLNGQYGYTF	TGTGCCAGCAGCTTGAATGGGCAATATGGCTACACCTTC
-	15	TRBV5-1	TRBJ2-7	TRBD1	CASRVRDRSIYEQYF	TGCGCCAGCAGGGTCCGGGACAGGTCGATCTACGAGCAGTACTTC
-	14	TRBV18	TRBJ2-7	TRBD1	CASSPGTASYEQYF	TGTGCCAGCTCACCAGGGACAGCCAGCTACGAGCAGTACTTC
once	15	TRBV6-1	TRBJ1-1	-	CASSEASTGNTEAFF	TGTGCCAGCAGTGAAGCTTCCACAGGGAACACTGAAGCTTTCTTT
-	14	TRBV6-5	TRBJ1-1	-	CASSTLLENTEAFF	TGTGCCAGCAGTACCTTGCTAGAGAACACTGAAGCTTTCTTT
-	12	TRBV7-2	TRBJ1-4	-	CASSSWGEKLFF	TGTGCCAGCAGCTCCTGGGGCGAAAAACTGTTTTTT
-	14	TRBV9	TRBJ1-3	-	CASSVDRAGNTIYF	TGTGCCAGCAGCGTAGACAGGGCTGGAAACACCATATATTTT
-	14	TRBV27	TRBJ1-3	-	CASSLTGRGDTIYF	TGTGCCAGTTCGCTCACAGGGCGAGGAGACACCATATATTTT
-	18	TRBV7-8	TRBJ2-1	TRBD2	CASSLDPRGAPWNDEQFF	TGTGCCAGCAGCTTAGACCCGCGGGGGGCACCGTGGAACGATGAGCAGTTCTTC
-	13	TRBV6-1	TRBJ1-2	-	CASSEVRYYGYTF	TGTGCCAGCAGTGAAGTCAGGTACTATGGCTACACCTTC
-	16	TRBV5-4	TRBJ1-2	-	CASSRGGLESNYGYTF	TGTGCCAGCAGCCGGGGTGGGTTGGAAAGTAACTATGGCTACACCTTC
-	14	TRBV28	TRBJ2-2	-	CASTGNTNTGELFF	TGTGCCAGCACCGGGAACACGAACACCGGGGAGCTGTTTTTT
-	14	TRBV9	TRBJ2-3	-	CASSPGQSTDTQYF	TGTGCCAGCAGCCCCGGACAGAGCACAGATACGCAGTATTTT
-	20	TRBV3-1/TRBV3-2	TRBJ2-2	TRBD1	CASSFWGQGPSYPNTGELFF	TGTGCCAGCAGCTTCTGGGGACAGGGGCCTTCATACCCGAACACCGGGGAGCTGTTTTTT
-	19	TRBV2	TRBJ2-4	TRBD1	CASNGPQDRTFLAKNIQYF	TGTGCCAGCAACGGACCACAGGACAGGACATTTCTAGCCAAAAACATTCAGTACTTC
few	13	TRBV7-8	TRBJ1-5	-	CASSPGGTQPQHF	TGTGCCAGCAGCCCCGGGGGGACTCAGCCCCAGCATTTT
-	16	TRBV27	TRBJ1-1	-	CASSLYWAGRGTEAFF	TGTGCCAGCAGTTTATACTGGGCAGGGCGGGGGACTGAAGCTTTCTTT
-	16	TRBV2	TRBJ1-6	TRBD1	CASNRGVSSYNSPLHF	TGTGCCAGCAACAGGGGCGTAAGCTCCTATAATTCACCCCTCCACTTT
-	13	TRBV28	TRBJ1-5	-	CASSFPGVQPQHF	TGTGCCAGCAGTTTTCCAGGGGTTCAGCCCCAGCATTTT
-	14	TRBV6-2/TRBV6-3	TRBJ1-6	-	CASSYPSRGTPLHF	TGTGCCAGCAGTTACCCTAGCAGGGGTACACCCCTCCACTTT
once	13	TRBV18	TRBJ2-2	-	CASSPQGNGELFF	TGTGCCAGCTCACCACAGGGGAACGGGGAGCTGTTTTTT
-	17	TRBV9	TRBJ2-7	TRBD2	CASSPQMQAGSGLEQYF	TGTGCCAGCAGCCCTCAGATGCAAGCGGGGAGCGGGCTCGAGCAGTACTTC
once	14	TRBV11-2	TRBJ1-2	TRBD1	CASSRTGVGDGYTF	TGTGCCAGCAGCCGGACAGGGGTGGGAGACGGCTACACCTTC
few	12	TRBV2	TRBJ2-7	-	CASTEVPREQYF	TGTGCCAGCACCGAAGTTCCTAGGGAGCAGTACTTC
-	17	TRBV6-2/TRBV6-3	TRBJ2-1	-	CASSSALTRSSINEQFF	TGTGCCAGCAGTTCCGCACTAACTAGGTCAAGTATCAATGAGCAGTTCTTC
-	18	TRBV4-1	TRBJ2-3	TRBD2	CASSQDRPSGVGTDTQYF	TGCGCCAGCAGCCAAGATCGGCCTAGCGGGGTGGGGACGGATACGCAGTATTTT
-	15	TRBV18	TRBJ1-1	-	CASSPISDTNTEAFF	TGTGCCAGCTCACCGATCTCCGACACAAACACTGAAGCTTTCTTT
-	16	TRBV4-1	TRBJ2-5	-	CASSQPVRAVKETQYF	TGCGCCAGCAGCCAGCCCGTCAGGGCGGTTAAAGAGACCCAGTACTTC
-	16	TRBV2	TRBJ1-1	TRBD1	CASSESRQGANTEAFF	TGTGCCAGCAGTGAATCTCGACAGGGGGCGAACACTGAAGCTTTCTTT
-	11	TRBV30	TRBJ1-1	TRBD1	CAIQGYTEAFF	TGTGCCATACAGGGGTACACTGAAGCTTTCTTT
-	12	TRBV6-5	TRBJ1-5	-	CASSVTDQPQHF	TGTGCCAGCAGCGTTACAGATCAGCCCCAGCATTTT
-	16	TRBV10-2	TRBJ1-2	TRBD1	CASSEPGQAANYGYTF	TGCGCCAGCAGTGAGCCGGGACAGGCGGCTAACTATGGCTACACCTTC
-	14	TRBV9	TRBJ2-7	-	CASGSGTPSYEQYF	TGTGCCAGCGGGTCGGGGACTCCCTCCTACGAGCAGTACTTC
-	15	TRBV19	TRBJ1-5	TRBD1	CASSGTGVLVQPQHF	TGTGCCAGTAGTGGGACAGGGGTTCTGGTTCAGCCCCAGCATTTT
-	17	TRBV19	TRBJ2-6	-	CASSPSDRRSGANVLTF	TGTGCCAGTAGCCCCTCTGACAGGCGCTCTGGGGCCAACGTCCTGACTTTC
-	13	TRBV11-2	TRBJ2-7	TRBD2	CASTGGSSYEQYF	TGTGCCAGCACCGGGGGGTCCTCCTACGAGCAGTACTTC
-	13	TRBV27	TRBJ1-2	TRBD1	CASSSRDRDGYTF	TGTGCCAGCAGTTCCCGAGACAGGGATGGCTACACCTTC
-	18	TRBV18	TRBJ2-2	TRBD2	CASSPPTSGVGNTGELFF	TGTGCCAGCTCACCTCCGACTAGCGGGGTCGGAAACACCGGGGAGCTGTTTTTT
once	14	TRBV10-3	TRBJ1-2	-	CAINPSTGNYGYTF	TGTGCCATCAACCCTTCGACGGGAAACTATGGCTACACCTTC
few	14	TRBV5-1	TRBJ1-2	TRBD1	CASSLGGQGYGYTF	TGCGCCAGCAGCTTGGGAGGACAGGGTTATGGCTACACCTTC
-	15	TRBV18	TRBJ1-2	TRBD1	CASSPAAGGIYGYTF	TGTGCCAGCTCACCAGCGGCAGGGGGGATCTATGGCTACACCTTC
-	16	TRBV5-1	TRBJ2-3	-	CASSLEAHRGTDTQYF	TGCGCCAGCAGCTTGGAGGCCCATCGGGGCACAGATACGCAGTATTTT
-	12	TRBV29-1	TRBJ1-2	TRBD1	CSVGDRDYGYTF	TGCAGCGTTGGGGACAGGGATTATGGCTACACCTTC
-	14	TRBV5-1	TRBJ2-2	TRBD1	CASATGGRTGELFF	TGCGCCAGCGCAACAGGGGGCAGAACCGGGGAGCTGTTTTTT